This TCR beta chain was sequenced in a study of T cell responses to AZD1222 COVID-19 vaccine. Turning to the study itself: Pooled samples include second doses given at about 4 or 12 weeks.

Findings and limits, study-wide: Donor demographics were predominantly white British with a female majority; clonal diversity may be underestimated. There were repertoire samples only from the period after the peak T cell response. Seropositive status at baseline applied to only five or six AZD1222 recipients.

CDR1 is LNHDA, CDR2 SQIVND, per germline (reference sequence). The V gene end was trimmed by 5 bases and the J gene end by 5 bases; junction bases not matched to a gene: 7. The CDR3 runs to 17 residues. Clones were sequenced by immunoSEQ multiplex PCR, and TCRdb holds only the in-frame ones, with some missing. The data hold 100,000 to 150,000 clones, with about 88% observed a single time. This clone was detected a few times. Its antigen is unidentified. The sample was peripheral blood, taken on day 0 of AZD1222 vaccination. The clonotype comes from an adult in good health. The chain carries TRBV19 and TRBJ2-2; TRBD2 matches 14 bases. The CDR3 reads CASSSTSGRAGTGELFF. Written as DNA, the CDR3 is TGTGCCAGTAGTTCGACTAGCGGGAGGGCCGGAACCGGGGAGCTGTTTTTT.